What follows are 21 T cell receptor beta chains derived from one specimen sequenced in a study of cytomegalovirus exposure and HLA in healthy donors (dated 2017 in TCRdb). Libraries were made using the immunoSEQ multiplex PCR assay. For the multiplex PCR, a mixture combining 60 forward primers for TCR Vbeta segments and 13 reverse primers for TCR Jbeta segments was used. Held by TCRdb, this immuneACCESS table contains in-frame sequences only and omits some clones. Under half of the omission traces to an unresolved V gene where checked; the cause of the rest is unknown. The sample table includes roughly 50,000 clones. The biggest ten clones account for 5.5% to 7% of the sample. What was sequenced was PBMCs. These receptors were collected from a male donor in good health and CMV-seropositive.

The CDR3: CASSLGGGGSYNEQFF. The DNA for the CDR3 is TGTGCCAGCAGCTTAGGGGGCGGGGGGTCCTACAATGAGCAGTTCTTC. The chain is built from TRBV7-3 and TRBJ2-1, with 8 bases fitting TRBD2. V lost 2 bases, J lost 1 base, and 4 bases stayed unmatched. This CDR3 region has 16 residues. From germline, CDR1 is SGHTA and CDR2 FQGTGA.

The gene calls are TRBV2 and TRBJ2-7, with TRBD2 as a possible D gene (6 bases). This CDR3 is built from 14 residues. Deletions cut 6 bases from V and 3 bases from J, with 15 bases between. Germline CDR1 reads SNHLY; CDR2 reads FYNNEI. CDR3 residues: CASSSLASGYEQYF. The CDR3 DNA follows: TGTGCCAGCAGCTCGCTAGCGTCTGGCTACGAGCAGTACTTC. The variable domain in full, with the rest retrieved from reference TRBV2 and TRBJ2-7, is EPEVTQTPSHQVTQMGQEVILRCVPISNHLYFYWYRQILGQKVEFLVSFYNNEISEKSEIFDDQFSVERPDGSNFTLKIRSTKLEDSAMYFCASSSLASGYEQYFGPGTRLTVT.

This chain connects TRBV9 to TRBJ2-3, with 8 bases aligning to TRBD2. The CDR3 sequence is 14 residues long. V lost 5 bases and J lost 2; bases outside the gene matches: 4. Germline V gene data show CDR1 as SGDLS and CDR2 as YYNGEE. CDR3 residues: CASSPGGNTDTQYF. The CDR3 DNA reads as TGTGCCAGCAGTCCGGGGGGGAACACAGATACGCAGTATTTT.

This chain uses TRBV6-1 with TRBJ2-7, with D tentatively TRBD1 (8 bases). This CDR3 is built from 14 residues. The germline gives CDR1 MNHNS, CDR2 SASEGT. V was pared by 6 bases and J by 2 bases, with 14 bases between. The CDR3 here is CASSIQGGTYEQYF. The CDR3 coding sequence is TGTGCCAGCAGCATACAGGGGGGGACCTACGAGCAGTACTTC.

This chain connects TRBV27 to TRBJ2-5; 9 bases match TRBD1. With the DNA end fitting TRBJ2-7 better, the J assignment may be wrong. The CDR3 runs 15 residues. Germline V gene sequence: CDR1 MNHEY, CDR2 SMNVEV (reference sequence). The CDR3 here is CASSFPGQGRHEQYF. The CDR3 DNA reads as TGTGCCAGCAGTTTCCCGGGACAGGGTAGGCACGAGCAGTACTTC.

The J gene is TRBJ2-7, the V gene TRBV6-5; weak D call: TRBD1 (5 bases). This CDR3 comprises 15 residues. V lost 0 bases and J lost 2, with 11 bases in between. Germline V gene sequence: CDR1 MNHEY, CDR2 SVGAGI. The chain's CDR3 is CASSYSLGETYEQYF. The CDR3 DNA reads as TGTGCCAGCAGTTACTCCCTAGGGGAAACCTACGAGCAGTACTTC.

The V and J genes are TRBV5-1 and TRBJ2-1, with 13 bases matching TRBD2. J lost 6 bases, V lost 4 bases, and 4 bases had no gene match. CDR1 SGHRS and CDR2 YFSETQ come from the germline V gene. The CDR3 spans 15 residues. CDR3 sequence reads: CASSTSGGAGNEQFF. For the CDR3, the DNA is TGCGCCAGCAGCACTAGCGGGGGGGCCGGCAATGAGCAGTTCTTC.

This chain uses TRBV7-9 with TRBJ2-1, with D perhaps TRBD1 (6 bases). V lost 10 bases, J lost 6 bases, and 22 bases lay in between. CDR3 length: 15 residues. Looked up from germline, CDR1 is SEHNR and CDR2 is FQNEAQ (reference sequence). In nucleotides, the CDR3 is TGTGCCACCTCTCCCGGGACATCATTCGGCAATGAGCAGTTCTTC. Translated: CATSPGTSFGNEQFF.

The DNA for the CDR3 is TGCAGCGTTGACAAAGGGAGTCAAAACTATGGCTACACCTTC. Its translation: CSVDKGSQNYGYTF. The chain employs TRBV29-1 and TRBJ1-2; no reliable D call. The CDR3 contains 14 residues. V lost 3 bases to trimming and J lost 2 bases, with 13 bases between them. Germline values: CDR1 SQVTM, CDR2 ANQGSEA.

V and J are TRBV25-1 and TRBJ2-7; perhaps TRBD2 as D (5 bases). From germline, CDR1 is MGHDK and CDR2 SYGVNS. V was trimmed by 4 bases and J by 7 bases, leaving 8 bases between them. This CDR3 contains 11 residues. The DNA for the CDR3 is TGTGCCAGCAGTGTCCCGGGGGAGCAGTACTTC. It translates to CASSVPGEQYF.

The chain couples TRBV6-6 to TRBJ1-1, with 9 bases identical to TRBD1. This CDR3 spans 13 amino acids. The germline CDR1 and CDR2 sequences are MNHNY and SVGAGI (reference sequence). The trim removed 6 bases at V and 3 bases at J, leaving 2 bases unmatched. This CDR3 is CASSDRGDTEAFF. CDR3 nucleotide sequence: TGTGCCAGCAGCGACAGGGGGGACACTGAAGCTTTCTTT.

This chain links TRBV23-1 with TRBJ1-6; 10 nucleotides match TRBD1. TRBV23-1 is classed as an ORF, of uncertain function. V lost 1 base and J lost 7; bases outside the gene matches: 1. This CDR3 spans 15 amino acids. CDR3: CASSQLGQGNSPLHF. The CDR3 DNA reads TGCGCCAGCAGTCAATTGGGACAGGGGAATTCACCCCTCCACTTT.

The J gene is TRBJ1-1, the V gene TRBV4-2; 8 positions agree with TRBD1. Per the germline V gene, CDR1 is LGHNA and CDR2 is YNFKEQ. Germline trimming cut 4 bases from V and 7 bases from J; bases unmatched to any gene: 11. The CDR3 is made up of 15 amino acids. CDR3 loop: CASSREQGERGEAFF. DNA of the CDR3: TGTGCCAGCAGCCGAGAACAGGGGGAGCGAGGTGAAGCTTTCTTT.

The chain employs TRBV9 and TRBJ1-2; D unresolved. V dropped 2 bases and J dropped 4 bases, with 12 bases sitting between them. Germline lookup yields CDR1 SGDLS and CDR2 YYNGEE. The CDR3 totals 14 residues. The CDR3 sequence: CASSVEAGGYGYTF. Here the CDR3 DNA reads TGTGCCAGCAGCGTGGAGGCTGGCGGCTATGGCTACACCTTC.

The genes are TRBV5-4 and TRBJ2-2, with D perhaps TRBD2 (6 bases). Deletions cut 1 base from V and 7 bases from J, with 11 bases between. The CDR3 has 14 amino acids. Germline CDR1 SGHNT, CDR2 YYREEE (reference sequence). CDR3 loop: CASSLPGEGGELFF. DNA for the CDR3: TGTGCCAGCAGCTTGCCGGGAGAGGGCGGGGAGCTGTTTTTT.

This sequence joins TRBV7-2 and TRBJ1-1; TRBD1 aligns across 7 bases. V lost 1 base, J lost 3 bases, and 5 bases stayed unmatched. CDR3 length: 15 amino acids. Germline V gene data show CDR1 as SGHTA and CDR2 as FQGNSA. Here the CDR3 reads CASSLGDSRHTEAFF. In DNA, the CDR3 is TGTGCCAGCAGCTTAGGGGACAGCCGACACACTGAAGCTTTCTTT. The full variable domain, its missing parts supplied by reference TRBV7-2 and TRBJ1-1, is GAGVSQSPSNKVTEKGKDVELRCDPISGHTALYWYRQSLGQGLEFLIYFQGNSAPDKSGLPSDRFSAERTGGSVSTLTIQRTQQEDSAVYLCASSLGDSRHTEAFFGQGTRLTVV.

Here the CDR3 DNA reads TGTGCCAGCAGCCACGGGGGAACCTACGAGCAGTACTTC. Amino acids: CASSHGGTYEQYF. The chain joins TRBV5-5 to TRBJ2-7; a weak D match, TRBD2 (6 bases). The germline CDR1 and CDR2 sequences are SGHKS and YYEKEE (reference sequence). This CDR3 is 13 amino acids long. Trimming removed 4 bases from V and 2 bases from J, with 10 bases in between.

The chain combines TRBV9 with TRBJ1-5, with TRBD1 matching over 8 bases. Trimming at V came to 2 bases and at J to 7 bases, leaving 2 bases not matched to a gene. CDR1 and CDR2 (germline): SGDLS, YYNGEE. CDR3 length: 13 residues. The CDR3 bases are TGTGCCAGCAGCGTGGGACAGGACCAGCCCCAGCATTTT. Its translation is CASSVGQDQPQHF.

CDR3 nucleotides: TGTGCCAGCAGTCCTGAGTTTGGCAATCAGCCCCAGCATTTT. Amino acid sequence: CASSPEFGNQPQHF. The V call is TRBV6-5, the J call TRBJ1-5; unclear D gene. The CDR3 sequence is 14 residues long. V dropped 5 bases and J dropped 2 bases, with 10 bases sitting between them. Per germline, CDR1 MNHEY and CDR2 SVGAGI.

This chain joins TRBV21-1 and TRBJ2-7; the table names TRBD1, a call not compared with the DNA. TRBV21-1 is tagged as a pseudogene. The CDR3 sequence is 18 residues long. CDR3 residues: CASSKPAPWTGGFHEQYF. The CDR3 bases are TGTGCCAGCAGCAAGCCGGCTCCTTGGACAGGGGGGTTCCACGAGCAGTACTTC.

This chain links TRBV28 with TRBJ2-2; 8 nucleotides match TRBD2. V lost 3 bases to trimming and J lost 1 base; unmatched junction nucleotides: 4. CDR3 length: 16 amino acids. Germline V gene sequence: CDR1 MDHEN, CDR2 SYDVKM. CDR3 amino acids: CASSFFSGGNTGELFF. CDR3 bases: TGTGCCAGCAGTTTTTTCAGCGGGGGGAACACCGGGGAGCTGTTTTTT.